The clone carrying this TCR beta chain came up once. The antigen remains undetermined. Germline V lookup: CDR1 SNHLY, CDR2 FYNNEI. J lost 3 bases, V lost 8 bases, and 9 bases had no gene match. The CDR3 spans 15 residues. RNA transcripts yielded amplified TCR beta CDR3 regions. The library came from an HTBI-primed first-round RT-PCR and a second-round multiplex PCR. From the multiplex PCR reads, TCRdb called clonotypes with MiXCR, one entry per CDR3 protein. The sample holds around 590,000 distinct CDR3 sequences, 35% to 40% seen once. The entry originates in a study of Graves' ophthalmopathy and Graves' hyperthyroidism. General study points: Separation of ophthalmopathy from stable hyperthyroidism was achieved by a 13-signature model, at about 91% sensitivity and approximately 84% specificity.

The chain employs TRBV2 and TRBJ1-3; 8 positions match TRBD1. This TCR came from an adult man with Graves' hyperthyroidism. The specimen was peripheral blood or thyroid tissue (not recorded which). CDR3 in amino acids: CASSRTGINGNTIYF. CDR3 nucleotides: TGTGCCAGCTCGCGGACAGGGATTAATGGAAACACCATATATTTT.